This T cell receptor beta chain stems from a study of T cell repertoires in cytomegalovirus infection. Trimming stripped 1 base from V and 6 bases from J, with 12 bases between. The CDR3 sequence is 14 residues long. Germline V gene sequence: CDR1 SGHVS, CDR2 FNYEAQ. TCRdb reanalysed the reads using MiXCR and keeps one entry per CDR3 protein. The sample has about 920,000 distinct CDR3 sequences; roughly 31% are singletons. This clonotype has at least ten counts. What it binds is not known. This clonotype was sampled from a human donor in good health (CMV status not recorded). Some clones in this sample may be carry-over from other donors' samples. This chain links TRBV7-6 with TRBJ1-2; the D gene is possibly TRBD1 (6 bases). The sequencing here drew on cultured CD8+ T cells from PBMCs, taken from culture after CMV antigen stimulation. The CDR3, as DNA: TGTGCCAGCAGCTTAGATGTGGGGGCGCATGGCTACACCTTC. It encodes CASSLDVGAHGYTF.